Below are 12 T cell receptor beta chains sequenced from a single sample in a study of blood T cells in healthy people across ages. Alongside a J-beta primer mix, a sample-barcoded 5' primer served in a second PCR lasting about 6 to 12 cycles. TCRdb processed the 5' RACE reads anew with MiXCR; each CDR3 protein has one entry. Among about 680,000 distinct CDR3 sequences listed, around 45% were seen once. The sample comprised blood. These receptors were taken from a woman aged 55-69 years in good health.

This clonotype appeared a few times. V is TRBV12-3 or TRBV12-4 and J is TRBJ2-7; 10 bases map to TRBD2. This CDR3 is built from 15 residues. J was trimmed by 7 bases and V by 5 bases; bases with no gene match: 11. In DNA form, the CDR3 reads TGTGCCAGCAGTCCCGTCCTAGCGGGAGCGTCGGAGCAGTACTTC. This codes for CASSPVLAGASEQYF.

Of note for this clonotype: Relative to the germline gene, one junction end is altered; a read error may explain this. CDR3 loop: CASSSTSAAYEQYF. The CDR3, as DNA: TGTGCCAGCAGCTCAACTAGCGCAGCCTACGAGCAGTATTTC. The chain recombines TRBV7-2 with TRBJ2-7; 7 positions match TRBD2. Germline V lookup: CDR1 SGHTA, CDR2 FQGNSA. This CDR3 spans 14 amino acids.

The J gene is TRBJ2-7, the V gene TRBV28; maybe TRBD2 (6 bases). The germline CDR1 and CDR2 sequences are MDHEN and SYDVKM. V shed 5 bases and J shed 6 bases, with 17 bases lying between them. The CDR3 totals 14 residues. The CDR3 sequence is CASSRSAGRSEQYF. DNA of the CDR3: TGTGCCAGCAGTCGGAGTGCAGGGAGGTCCGAGCAGTACTTC.

The chain combines TRBV30 with TRBJ2-7; D is uncertain. The germline gives CDR1 GTSNPN, CDR2 SVGIG (reference sequence). V lost 4 bases and J lost 1, with 14 bases in between. The CDR3 spans 14 residues. Written as DNA, the CDR3 is TGTGCCTGGAAAGTCAAGGGTCAATCCTACGAGCAGTACTTC. This translates into CAWKVKGQSYEQYF.

This clonotype was recorded a few times. The CDR3 DNA reads as TGCAGTGCTCAGGGTACACTGACAGATACGCAGTATTTT. It is translated as CSAQGTLTDTQYF. The rearrangement uses TRBV20-1 and TRBJ2-3; maybe TRBD1 (5 bases). V gave up 5 bases and J gave up 3 bases, with 12 bases separating them. This CDR3 has 13 residues. Germline CDR1 is DFQATT and CDR2 is SNEGSKA (reference sequence).

In this sample, this clonotype turned up a few times. The V call is TRBV28, the J call TRBJ2-7, with 8 bases matching TRBD2. With V trimmed by 6 bases and J by 6 bases, 7 bases remained unmatched. This CDR3 comprises 13 residues. Germline CDR1 reads MDHEN; CDR2 reads SYDVKM. Here the CDR3 reads CASRGTRVGEQYF. CDR3 in DNA: TGTGCCAGCAGAGGGACTAGAGTAGGCGAGCAGTACTTC.

The chain combines TRBV6-1 with TRBJ1-1; TRBD1 might be the D (6 bases). V was shortened by 7 bases and J by 0 bases, with 9 bases between the two germline ends. CDR1 and CDR2 (germline): MNHNS, SASEGT. The CDR3 spans 13 residues. CDR3 sequence (DNA): TGTGCCAGCAACGACAGGTTGAACACTGAAGCTTTCTTT. Amino acid sequence: CASNDRLNTEAFF.

The V gene is TRBV7-2, the J gene TRBJ2-1, with a possible D match to TRBD2 (6 bases). This CDR3 contains 13 residues. V gave up 2 bases and J gave up 14 bases, with 16 bases separating them. The germline gives CDR1 SGHTA, CDR2 FQGNSA. Here the CDR3 DNA reads TGTGCCAGCAGCTTAAATAGGGACTCCGCGAAGTTCTTC. Amino acids: CASSLNRDSAKFF.

The table lists this clonotype with a few counts. This chain uses TRBV12-3 or TRBV12-4 with TRBJ2-3; a possible D gene is TRBD1 (6 bases). This CDR3 is 16 amino acids long. The V gene lost 3 bases and the J gene lost 2 bases, with 15 bases spanning the gap. In DNA, the CDR3 is TGTGCCAGCAGTTTTCGCCGGACAGCGTCCACAGATACGCAGTATTTT. Its protein product is CASSFRRTASTDTQYF.

This chain links TRBV4-3 with TRBJ2-1; 13 nucleotides match TRBD2. In germline, CDR1 is LGHNA, CDR2 YSLEER. The CDR3 loop spans 18 amino acids. V trimming: 0 bases; J trimming: 8 bases; junction bases outside the gene matches: 10. Written as DNA, the CDR3 is TGCGCCAGCAGCCAAGATTCCCCACTAGCGGGAGGGCGATATGAGCAGTTCTTC. Residues: CASSQDSPLAGGRYEQFF.

The chain combines TRBV6-5 with TRBJ1-2; D possibly corresponds to TRBD1 (5 bases). V was cut by 6 bases and J by 7 bases, with 15 bases left in between. CDR3 size: 13 residues. The germline V gene has CDR1 MNHEY and CDR2 SVGAGI. The DNA for the CDR3 is TGTGCCAGCAGCCCCAGGGCGGCGGGTGGCTACACCTTC. Residues: CASSPRAAGGYTF.

The J gene is TRBJ2-1, the V gene TRBV5-1; 11 bases are a match to TRBD2. Germline V gene lookup returns CDR1 SGHRS and CDR2 YFSETQ. This CDR3 has 15 residues. J gave up 6 bases and V 1 base, and 3 bases lay outside the gene matches. The CDR3 here is CASSLSSGRTNEQFF. In DNA, the CDR3 is TGCGCCAGCAGCTTGTCTAGCGGGAGGACCAATGAGCAGTTCTTC.